A single sample gave rise to the 30 T cell receptor beta chains below, sequenced in a study of graft-versus-host responses after intestinal transplantation. Plates contained about 200,000 CFSE-labeled responder cells and about 200,000 irradiated, violet-dye-labeled stimulator cells. Here immunoSEQ multiplex PCR was the method, and the copy in TCRdb shows in-frame clones only, minus some. Of about 23,000 clones in the sample, 35% to 50% were seen once. Specimen: alloreactive CD8+ T cells from a mixed lymphocyte reaction culture, collected before transplantation. Subset given: CFSE-low proliferating T cells sorted from approximately six-day pre-transplant mixed lymphocyte reaction (GvH or HvG direction). All receptors derive from a human patient who was an organ donor for intestinal transplantation.

The chain couples TRBV19 to TRBJ2-2; TRBD1 is a possible D gene (6 bases). V lost 8 bases to trimming and J lost 0 bases, with 28 bases between them. In germline, CDR1 is LNHDA, CDR2 SQIVND (reference sequence). This CDR3 region has 20 residues. The CDR3 DNA reads as TGTGCCAGTCGACACACTCCGGGACAAATATTCCGCTCGAACACCGGGGAGCTGTTTTTT. Translated: CASRHTPGQIFRSNTGELFF.

This clone came up a few times. The chain has TRBV2 and TRBJ2-1, with TRBD2 matching over 7 bases. CDR1 and CDR2 (germline): SNHLY, FYNNEI. V lost 7 bases and J lost 9; bases outside the gene matches: 6. The CDR3 runs to 12 residues. The CDR3 here is CASTLWGGEQFF. As DNA, the CDR3 is TGTGCCAGCACTCTTTGGGGGGGTGAGCAGTTCTTC. Full variable domain (rest looked up from reference TRBV2 and TRBJ2-1): EPEVTQTPSHQVTQMGQEVILRCVPISNHLYFYWYRQILGQKVEFLVSFYNNEISEKSEIFDDQFSVERPDGSNFTLKIRSTKLEDSAMYFCASTLWGGEQFFGPGTRLTVL.

The chain couples TRBV19 to TRBJ2-1, with 9 bases lining up with TRBD2. The CDR3 loop spans 17 amino acids. The V segment lost 5 bases and the J segment 8 bases; nucleotides outside the gene matches: 16. The V gene's germline CDR1 is LNHDA and CDR2 SQIVND (reference sequence). The CDR3 here is CASSSIASGTYYYEQFF. CDR3 bases: TGTGCCAGTAGTTCCATCGCTAGCGGGACCTATTATTATGAGCAGTTCTTC. The full variable domain, its missing parts supplied by reference TRBV19 and TRBJ2-1, is DGGITQSPKYLFRKEGQNVTLSCEQNLNHDAMYWYRQDPGQGLRLIYYSQIVNDFQKGDIAEGYSVSREKKESFPLTVTSAQKNPTAFYLCASSSIASGTYYYEQFFGPGTRLTVL.

The J gene is TRBJ2-7, the V gene TRBV6-5, with 7 bases fitting TRBD2. The V gene's germline CDR1 is MNHEY and CDR2 SVGAGI. CDR3 length equals 14 residues. Losses at the gene ends were 1 base for V and 2 bases for J; bases not matched to a gene: 2. CDR3 residues: CASSYLSGTYEQYF. The DNA of the CDR3 is TGTGCCAGCAGTTACTTGAGCGGGACCTACGAGCAGTACTTC.

The rearrangement links TRBV4-1 to TRBJ2-7; 16 bases are shared with TRBD2. The CDR3 loop spans 17 amino acids. V was clipped by 3 bases and J by 2 bases; unmatched bases: 4. The V gene's germline CDR1 is MGHRA and CDR2 YSYEKL. CDR3 nucleotide sequence: TGCGCCAGCAGCCAGCCGGGACTAGCGGGAGGGGCCTACGAGCAGTACTTC. Its translation is CASSQPGLAGGAYEQYF.

The chain has TRBV29-1 and TRBJ1-1; TRBD1 aligns across 7 bases. Trimming removed 7 bases from V and 7 bases from J; junction bases left unmatched: 9. From germline, CDR1 is SQVTM and CDR2 ANQGSEA. This CDR3 spans 12 amino acids. The CDR3 sequence: CSADREVSEAFF. CDR3 sequence (DNA): TGCAGCGCTGACAGGGAAGTGAGTGAAGCTTTCTTT.

This clone rates as medium-sized. The V and J genes are TRBV7-9 and TRBJ2-7; D gene uncertain. Germline CDR1 SEHNR, CDR2 FQNEAQ (reference sequence). The V end lost 10 bases, the J end lost 3 bases, and 10 bases lay between the germline ends. CDR3 size: 11 residues. The CDR3 sequence is CATSLGYEQYF. The CDR3 bases are TGTGCCACTTCGTTGGGCTACGAGCAGTACTTC.

This clone was counted only a few times. This chain uses TRBV4-2 with TRBJ1-1; D not certain. Per the germline V gene, CDR1 is LGHNA and CDR2 is YNFKEQ. This CDR3 has 15 amino acids. With 0 bases removed from V and 0 bases from J, the gap between germline ends came to 8 bases. The CDR3 DNA reads TGTGCCAGCAGCCAAGAATTCGGGATGAACACTGAAGCTTTCTTT. Its translation: CASSQEFGMNTEAFF.

The CDR3 loop reads CASSLRTGINTEAFF. The DNA for the CDR3 is TGCGCCAGCAGTTTGCGGACAGGGATCAACACTGAAGCTTTCTTT. This chain connects TRBV5-1 to TRBJ1-1; 8 nucleotides align to TRBD1. V shed 5 bases and J 2 bases; nucleotides not matched to a gene: 8. There are 15 residues in the CDR3. From germline, CDR1 is SGHRS and CDR2 YFSETQ. Combining the CDR3 with reference TRBV5-1 and TRBJ1-1 gives the whole variable domain KAGVTQTPRYLIKTRGQQVTLSCSPISGHRSVSWYQQTPGQGLQFLFEYFSETQRNKGNFPGRFSGRQFSNSRSEMNVSTLELGDSALYLCASSLRTGINTEAFFGQGTRLTVV.

This sequence joins TRBV15 and TRBJ1-5, with D possibly TRBD1 on 5 matching bases. Deletions cut 0 bases from V and 6 bases from J, with 12 bases between. This CDR3 is 15 amino acids long. Germline CDR1 reads LNHNV; CDR2 reads YYDKDF (reference sequence). CDR3 in DNA: TGTGCCACCAGCAGAGATCGAGGCAGGGCTCAGCCCCAGCATTTT. As protein: CATSRDRGRAQPQHF.

The J gene is TRBJ2-3, the V gene TRBV5-6; 12 positions agree with TRBD2. The CDR3 spans 19 residues. Germline values: CDR1 SGHDT, CDR2 YYEEEE. After removal of 1 base from V and 5 bases from J, the junction contained 14 bases not matched to a gene. The CDR3 loop reads CASSLLGSGLAGVGDTQYF. The CDR3 DNA reads as TGTGCCAGCAGCTTGCTGGGTTCGGGACTAGCGGGTGTTGGAGATACGCAGTATTTT.

The V call is TRBV4-1, the J call TRBJ2-2; maybe TRBD1 (7 bases). Between the trimmed V and J ends, which lost 0 bases and 7 bases, there was a span of 15 bases. The CDR3 covers 16 residues. CDR1 MGHRA and CDR2 YSYEKL come from the germline V gene. CDR3 residues: CASSQDLRQGGGELFF. The CDR3 DNA is TGCGCCAGCAGCCAAGATCTAAGGCAGGGGGGCGGGGAGCTGTTTTTT.

The chain recombines TRBV28 with TRBJ1-5; no definite D call. Germline V gene data show CDR1 as MDHEN and CDR2 as SYDVKM. Trimming removed 3 bases from V and 0 bases from J, with 9 bases in between. This CDR3 region has 15 residues. CDR3 loop: CASSFPFYSNQPQHF. Written as DNA, the CDR3 is TGTGCCAGCAGTTTCCCGTTCTATAGCAATCAGCCCCAGCATTTT. The full variable domain, with the rest looked up from reference TRBV28 and TRBJ1-5, is DVKVTQSSRYLVKRTGEKVFLECVQDMDHENMFWYRQDPGLGLRLIYFSYDVKMKEKGDIPEGYSVSREKKERFSLILESASTNQTSMYLCASSFPFYSNQPQHFGDGTRLSIL.

V and J are TRBV18 and TRBJ2-1; D is undetermined. V gave up 3 bases and J gave up 14 bases, with 8 bases separating them. CDR3 length: 10 amino acids. CDR1 KGHSH and CDR2 LQKENI come from the germline V gene. The CDR3 sequence: CASSPTREFF. DNA of the CDR3: TGTGCCAGCTCACCTACTCGGGAGTTCTTC.

The gene calls are TRBV7-9 and TRBJ2-5, with TRBD2 identical over 15 bases. This CDR3 is 18 amino acids long. The J segment lost 1 base and the V segment lost 0 bases, leaving 3 bases of the junction unmatched. From germline, CDR1 is SEHNR and CDR2 FQNEAQ (reference sequence). For the CDR3, the DNA is TGTGCCAGCAGCTTAGCGGGGGGACTAGCGGGAGGCCAAGAGACCCAGTACTTC. Encoded protein: CASSLAGGLAGGQETQYF.

The chain employs TRBV5-1 and TRBJ2-7; 8 bases fit TRBD1. The CDR3 covers 18 residues. V lost 0 bases to trimming and J lost 3 bases; unmatched junction nucleotides: 14. Looked up from germline, CDR1 is SGHRS and CDR2 is YFSETQ. The CDR3 nucleotides read TGCGCCAGCAGCTTGGCTGCAGGGGGCACAGCGGGTGGCTACGAGCAGTACTTC. Translation: CASSLAAGGTAGGYEQYF.

The rearrangement uses TRBV4-1 and TRBJ2-1; 9 bases are a match to TRBD2. The CDR3 loop spans 18 amino acids. The germline V gene encodes CDR1 MGHRA and CDR2 YSYEKL. Trimming removed 0 bases from V and 7 bases from J; junction bases left unmatched: 13. CDR3 sequence (DNA): TGCGCCAGCAGCCAAGATTCCTTTGGGCTAGCGGGATCTAATGAGCAGTTCTTC. It translates to CASSQDSFGLAGSNEQFF.

The J gene is TRBJ1-2, the V gene TRBV18; D may be TRBD1 (5 bases). Per germline, CDR1 KGHSH and CDR2 LQKENI. CDR3 length equals 14 residues. V lost 6 bases to trimming and J lost 2 bases, with 13 bases between them. The CDR3 spells CASSVRGRNYGYTF. The DNA for the CDR3 is TGTGCCAGCTCCGTTCGGGGGAGGAACTATGGCTACACCTTC.

This clone was seen only once. The rearrangement links TRBV2 to TRBJ2-7; no clear D gene. CDR3 length: 13 residues. V lost 4 bases and J lost 0, with 7 bases in between. Germline V gene sequence: CDR1 SNHLY, CDR2 FYNNEI. CDR3 in amino acids: CASSVQDSYEQYF. CDR3 DNA: TGTGCCAGCAGTGTCCAGGACTCCTACGAGCAGTACTTC.

This clone was seen a handful of times. The rearrangement joins TRBV18 to TRBJ2-2; the D gene could be TRBD1 or TRBD2 (5 bases each). V gave up 3 bases and J gave up 0 bases, with 29 bases separating them. Germline V gene lookup returns CDR1 KGHSH and CDR2 LQKENI. The CDR3 extends over 22 amino acids. The CDR3 loop reads CASSPTPWLWDHPPTNTGELFF. In DNA form, the CDR3 reads TGTGCCAGCTCACCGACCCCCTGGTTATGGGACCACCCGCCCACGAACACCGGGGAGCTGTTTTTT.

V gene TRBV6-6 combines with J gene TRBJ1-2, with no clear D. CDR3 length: 13 amino acids. From germline, CDR1 is MNHNY and CDR2 SVGAGI (reference sequence). The CDR3 loop is CTSRYGITYGYTF. The CDR3 region has the DNA TGTACCTCCCGGTATGGGATTACCTATGGCTACACCTTC.

This clone came up a few times. J is TRBJ2-7 and V is TRBV13, with D uncertain. The CDR3 runs 11 residues. Germline CDR1 reads PRHDT; CDR2 reads FYEKMQ (reference sequence). The V end was cut by 8 bases, the J end by 2 bases, with 7 bases between. The CDR3: CASRTPYEQYF. CDR3 coding DNA: TGTGCCAGCCGTACCCCCTACGAGCAGTACTTC.

The chain has TRBV27 and TRBJ2-7; the D gene is possibly TRBD1 (6 bases). Germline V gene sequence: CDR1 MNHEY, CDR2 SMNVEV (reference sequence). The V end was cut by 4 bases, the J end by 3 bases, with 10 bases between. The CDR3 has 13 amino acids. The CDR3 DNA is TGTGCCAGCAGTTGGGGCAGGGGCTACGAGCAGTACTTC. Translation gives CASSWGRGYEQYF.

The V call is TRBV6-5, the J call TRBJ2-7; D ambiguous. V shed 2 bases and J shed 7 bases, with 9 bases lying between them. Germline CDR1 reads MNHEY; CDR2 reads SVGAGI. The CDR3 extends over 12 amino acids. Written as DNA, the CDR3 is TGTGCCAGCAGTTACGCGACTGGGGAGCAGTACTTC. Its protein is CASSYATGEQYF.

The V gene is TRBV11-2, the J gene TRBJ2-7; either TRBD1 or TRBD2 may fit D (6 bases each). V was cut by 4 bases and J by 4 bases, with 17 bases left in between. The CDR3 covers 15 residues. Germline V CDR1 and CDR2: SGHAT, FQNNGV. This CDR3 is CASSSEPGAFYEQYF. CDR3 DNA: TGTGCCAGCAGCTCAGAACCGGGGGCGTTTTACGAGCAGTACTTC.

This clone was seen a few times. This chain uses TRBV6-5 with TRBJ1-2; D remains ambiguous. The germline CDR1 and CDR2 sequences are MNHEY and SVGAGI. The CDR3 extends over 13 amino acids. The germline V and J ends were trimmed by 2 bases and 0 bases, with 4 bases remaining between them. The CDR3 sequence: CASSYGTNYGYTF. The DNA of the CDR3 is TGTGCCAGCAGTTACGGGACTAACTATGGCTACACCTTC.

This clone turned up a few times. The chain uses TRBV4-2 and TRBJ2-7; TRBD1 agrees at 9 bases. The V gene's germline CDR1 is LGHNA and CDR2 YNFKEQ. The CDR3 has 15 amino acids. V lost 0 bases and J lost 3; bases outside the gene matches: 3. The DNA for the CDR3 is TGTGCCAGCAGCCAAGATAGGGGACAGGGCTACGAGCAGTACTTC. This translates into CASSQDRGQGYEQYF.

In its sample, this clone ranks as medium-sized. J is TRBJ2-7 and V is TRBV28, with 9 bases lining up with TRBD1. The germline V gene has CDR1 MDHEN and CDR2 SYDVKM. The CDR3 covers 16 residues. After removal of 6 bases from V and 3 bases from J, the junction contained 12 bases not matched to a gene. This CDR3 is CASSSPMGQGVYEQYF. CDR3 nucleotide sequence: TGTGCCAGCAGCTCGCCGATGGGACAGGGAGTCTACGAGCAGTACTTC. Complete variable domain (other parts from reference TRBV28 and TRBJ2-7): DVKVTQSSRYLVKRTGEKVFLECVQDMDHENMFWYRQDPGLGLRLIYFSYDVKMKEKGDIPEGYSVSREKKERFSLILESASTNQTSMYLCASSSPMGQGVYEQYFGPGTRLTVT.

J is TRBJ1-1 and V is TRBV6-8; D is undetermined. The CDR3 has 14 residues. Deletions cut 6 bases from V and 0 bases from J, with 11 bases between. CDR1 and CDR2 (germline): MNHGY, SAAAGT. CDR3 region: CASSKRTVNTEAFF. The CDR3 DNA follows: TGTGCCAGCAGCAAACGGACTGTGAACACTGAAGCTTTCTTT.

The sample holds a few counts of this clone. The gene calls are TRBV7-9 and TRBJ2-1; no firm D call. V shed 1 base and J shed 13 bases, with 11 bases lying between them. Germline CDR1 reads SEHNR; CDR2 reads FQNEAQ (reference sequence). The CDR3 loop spans 12 amino acids. The CDR3 nucleotides read TGTGCCAGCAGCTTAGGACCCGAGACCCAGTTCTTC. Translation: CASSLGPETQFF.